This TCR beta chain came from a study of a mutant IDH1 vaccine in newly diagnosed glioma. Whole-study context: Most patients had radiochemotherapy with temozolomide before enrollment; others had one alone. Study results and limitations: Induction of immune responses by the vaccine occurred in roughly 93% of patients. The authors found pseudoprogression apparently unrelated to changes in top peripheral T cell clonotypes.

Sequencing used immunoSEQ multiplex PCR; TCRdb keeps in-frame clones, though not all of them. The top ten clones hold around 5% of a sample with over 60,000 clones, about four fifths of them seen once. Described time point: week 35, safety follow-up. The investigators gave 300 ug of mutant IDH1 20-mer peptide in each vaccine dose, together with topical imiquimod. With regard to this clone: Antigen specificity is unknown.

There are 14 residues in the CDR3. Germline CDR1 SGHTA, CDR2 FQGNSA. V was trimmed by 1 base and J by 3 bases, leaving 10 bases between them. Sequenced material: PBMCs, taken from a glioma patient whose treatment included an IDH1 peptide vaccine. The chain recombines TRBV7-2 with TRBJ2-7, with TRBD2 as a possible D gene (5 bases). The receptor comes from a man aged 35 to 55 with glioma. Here the CDR3 reads CASSLVDGGYEQYF. CDR3 in DNA: TGTGCCAGCAGCTTAGTGGACGGAGGCTACGAGCAGTACTTC.